Listed here are 5 T cell receptor beta chains from one sample, sequenced in a study of T cells in Graves' hyperthyroidism and ophthalmopathy. Authors of the study amplified TCR beta CDR3 regions from RNA transcripts. The primer set for the first-round RT-PCR of the TCR CDR3 was HTBI. MiXCR, run by TCRdb on the multiplex PCR reads, gives a single entry per CDR3 protein. Of 300,000 to 400,000 distinct CDR3 sequences in the sample, over 15% were seen once. The sample taken for sequencing was blood. The source of these receptors is a woman between 50 and 59 years old with Graves' hyperthyroidism.

The chain couples TRBV6-1 to TRBJ2-3; TRBD2 aligns across 11 bases. Trimming took 4 bases from V and 5 from J; bases not matched to a gene: 5. This CDR3 region has 15 residues. Germline V gives CDR1 MNHNS, CDR2 SASEGT. The CDR3 DNA is TGTGCCAGCAGTGTAGCGGGAGGGCCGGTAGATACGCAGTATTTT. Translated: CASSVAGGPVDTQYF.

The chain carries TRBV11-2 and TRBJ2-7; D possibly corresponds to TRBD1 (5 bases). Looked up from germline, CDR1 is SGHAT and CDR2 is FQNNGV. This CDR3 spans 13 amino acids. V was pared by 2 bases and J by 3 bases, with 8 bases between. CDR3 in DNA: TGTGCCAGCAGCTTACCAGGGCGCTACGAGCAGTACTTC. Protein sequence: CASSLPGRYEQYF.

This clonotype was recorded many times. V gene TRBV11-2 combines with J gene TRBJ2-4, with 7 nucleotides matching TRBD1. The CDR3 contains 13 residues. Germline V gene sequence: CDR1 SGHAT, CDR2 FQNNGV. V lost 7 bases to trimming and J lost 7 bases; unmatched junction nucleotides: 7. The CDR3 loop is CASNDRVGNIQYF. The DNA of the CDR3 is TGTGCCAGCAACGACAGGGTAGGGAACATTCAGTACTTC.

This clonotype was observed many times. CDR3 protein: CASGTAYEQYF. CDR3 nucleotide sequence: TGTGCCAGCGGGACAGCCTACGAGCAGTACTTC. V and J are TRBV10-3 and TRBJ2-7; D may be TRBD1 (7 bases). V was trimmed by 10 bases and J by 2 bases, leaving 9 bases between them. This CDR3 comprises 11 residues. Germline CDR1 reads ENHRY; CDR2 reads SYGVKD.

The chain carries TRBV7-9 and TRBJ2-3; possibly TRBD1 for D (6 bases). V was shortened by 0 bases and J by 4 bases, with 11 bases between the two germline ends. Germline V gene sequence: CDR1 SEHNR, CDR2 FQNEAQ (reference sequence). This CDR3 has 15 residues. DNA of the CDR3: TGTGCCAGCAGCTTAGCGGGGGCACCGCCAGATACGCAGTATTTT. Amino acids: CASSLAGAPPDTQYF.